This TCR beta chain was identified during a study of T cells in localized non-small cell lung cancer. Notes on the study in general: In uninvolved adjacent lung, T cell clonality reached its highest value, exceeding tumor. Heterogeneity cannot be ruled out, as sequencing used one tumor region only. Higher T cell density in the blood was associated with longer overall survival, whereas higher adjacent-lung clonality associated with shorter survival.

The data were produced by immunoSEQ multiplex PCR, yet TCRdb's version contains in-frame clones alone and is incomplete. The sample records tens of thousands of clones, approximately 78% being singletons. Germline V gene data show CDR1 as MGHRA and CDR2 as YSYEKL. With V trimmed by 0 bases and J by 8 bases, 4 bases remained unmatched. The CDR3 covers 15 residues. About this clone itself: Its antigen remains unknown.

Sequenced material: peripheral blood, taken before any cancer treatment. This TCR was sampled from a woman aged 35 to 75 with stage I lung adenocarcinoma. The V call is TRBV4-1, the J call TRBJ1-2, with 12 bases fitting TRBD1. CDR3 amino acids: CASSQEGQGARGYTF. Here the CDR3 DNA reads TGCGCCAGCAGCCAAGAGGGACAGGGGGCGCGGGGCTACACCTTC.